This passage covers 5 T cell receptor beta chains from one sample sequenced in a study of T-cell reconstitution after alpha-beta-depleted transplantation in children. Unique molecular identifiers tagged the TCRbeta library. MiXCR was run by TCRdb on the PCR reads, yielding one entry per CDR3 protein. The data contain fewer than 550,000 distinct CDR3 sequences, 9.5% to 12% of them seen just once; the ten biggest clones take up 13% to 15%. The material was PBMCs, mostly from graft donor cells, obtained 180 days after TCRalphabeta/CD19-depleted stem cell transplant. These receptors were taken from a female patient aged 2-9 years who had a stem cell transplant for aplastic anemia, so the T cells may come from the graft donor.

This clonotype was detected only a few times. The chain links TRBV18 to TRBJ2-1; 8 nucleotides match TRBD1. V lost 1 base, J lost 4 bases, and 6 bases stayed unmatched. From germline, CDR1 is KGHSH and CDR2 LQKENI. The CDR3 consists of 16 residues. CDR3 in amino acids: CASSPLSGQAYNEQFF. The CDR3 coding sequence is TGTGCCAGCTCACCACTTTCGGGACAGGCTTACAATGAGCAGTTCTTC.

The chain couples TRBV5-1 to TRBJ2-7, with TRBD2 matching 15 bases. The CDR3 has 16 residues. Looked up from germline, CDR1 is SGHRS and CDR2 is YFSETQ. The V gene end was trimmed by 3 bases and the J gene end by 1 base; junction bases not matched to a gene: 2. CDR3 residues: CASSSGTSGRSYEQYF. CDR3 nucleotide sequence: TGCGCCAGCAGCTCGGGGACTAGCGGGAGGTCCTACGAGCAGTACTTC.

V usage is TRBV4-3 and J usage is TRBJ2-2, with D uncertain. V lost 1 base to trimming and J lost 0 bases, with 6 bases between them. The CDR3 length is 15 residues. CDR1 is LGHNA and CDR2 is YSLEER in the germline V gene. The CDR3 loop is CASSQAVTNTGELFF. As DNA, the CDR3 is TGCGCCAGCAGCCAAGCGGTGACGAACACCGGGGAGCTGTTTTTT.

This clonotype was counted only a few times. This rearrangement joins TRBV6-1 to TRBJ2-3; 15 bases are a match to TRBD2. Trimming cost V 7 bases and J 4 bases; bases outside gene matches: 6. The CDR3 covers 16 residues. Germline CDR1 reads MNHNS; CDR2 reads SASEGT. The CDR3 region has the DNA TGTGCCAGCACGGGACTAGCGGGAGGACGACCAGATACGCAGTATTTT. Its protein is CASTGLAGGRPDTQYF.

This clonotype has only a few counts. The V call is TRBV21-1, the J call TRBJ2-1; whether TRBD2, the table's D call, matches the DNA was not checked. TRBV21-1 is a documented pseudogene. The length of the CDR3 is 19 residues. The chain's CDR3 is CASSKARTRTWSSYNEQFF. CDR3 nucleotides: TGTGCCAGCAGCAAAGCCAGGACTAGGACCTGGAGCTCCTACAATGAGCAGTTCTTC.